The next 26 T cell receptor beta chains were all read from a single sample in a study of cytomegalovirus exposure and HLA in healthy donors. Primers included in the PCR were 60 Vbeta and 13 Jbeta primers. Using immunoSEQ multiplex PCR, the repertoire was profiled, and TCRdb retains in-frame clones only, with some absent. Counted here are under 90,000 clones, 60% to 80% occurring once; the ten biggest clones make up 7% to 7.5%. Specimen: PBMCs. These receptors came from a woman between 35 and 50 years old in good health and CMV-seronegative.

The gene calls are TRBV10-3 and TRBJ2-2; possible D gene TRBD2, 5 bases. Trimming removed 0 bases from V and 3 bases from J, with 11 bases in between. Germline loops: CDR1 ENHRY, CDR2 SYGVKD. The CDR3 runs 16 residues. The CDR3 region has the DNA TGTGCCATCAGTGAGTCGAAGGTGGGAGACACCGGGGAGCTGTTTTTT. Its translation: CAISESKVGDTGELFF.

This chain connects TRBV30 to TRBJ1-4, with 9 bases aligning to TRBD1. The junction had 6 bases not matched to a gene; V was cut back by 3 bases and J by 4 bases. The CDR3 sequence is 15 residues long. The germline V gene has CDR1 GTSNPN and CDR2 SVGIG (reference sequence). The CDR3 DNA reads as TGTGCCTGGAGCGGGACAGGGACCCTTAATGAAAAACTGTTTTTT. Amino acids: CAWSGTGTLNEKLFF.

The CDR3 spells CASSLSPSGGAGEQFF. The CDR3 DNA reads as TGTGCCAGCAGCTTAAGTCCTAGCGGGGGGGCCGGGGAGCAGTTCTTC. V gene TRBV7-3 combines with J gene TRBJ2-1; 12 bases fit TRBD2. The germline V gene has CDR1 SGHTA and CDR2 FQGTGA. Germline trimming cut 1 base from V and 10 bases from J; bases unmatched to any gene: 8. The CDR3 is made up of 16 amino acids.

The CDR3 spells CASSWTPLSGNTIYF. CDR3 DNA: TGTGCCAGCAGCTGGACACCGCTATCTGGAAACACCATATATTTT. V is TRBV11-1 and J is TRBJ1-3, with TRBD1 as a possible D gene (5 bases). The CDR3 covers 15 residues. Germline V CDR1 and CDR2: SGHAT, FQDESV (reference sequence). V gave up 4 bases and J gave up 1 base, with 11 bases separating them.

The gene calls are TRBV7-6 and TRBJ2-2; 8 bases match TRBD1. Per germline, CDR1 SGHVS and CDR2 FNYEAQ. The trim removed 5 bases at V and 5 bases at J, leaving 7 bases unmatched. The CDR3 sequence is 15 residues long. In DNA, the CDR3 is TGTGCCAGCAGCCTTGGACAGGGTTGGACCGGGGAGCTGTTTTTT. Its protein product is CASSLGQGWTGELFF.

This chain connects TRBV12-5 to TRBJ2-1; perhaps TRBD2 as D (7 bases). CDR3 length: 15 residues. V was cut by 1 base and J by 8 bases, with 15 bases left in between. Germline CDR1 reads LGHNT; CDR2 reads FRNRAP. CDR3 loop: CASGLEGGRTDEQFF. CDR3 coding DNA: TGTGCTAGTGGTTTGGAGGGGGGGCGGACCGATGAGCAGTTCTTC.

This clone is medium-sized. V and J are TRBV7-9 and TRBJ2-7; weak D call: TRBD1 (6 bases). CDR1 is SEHNR, CDR2 FQNEAQ, per germline (reference sequence). Trimming stripped 1 base from V and 1 base from J, with 8 bases between. CDR3 length: 14 amino acids. In DNA form, the CDR3 reads TGTGCCAGCAGCTTAGTACAGGGTTCCTACGAGCAGTACTTC. Its protein product is CASSLVQGSYEQYF.

The J gene is TRBJ2-3, the V gene TRBV10-1, with TRBD1 matching 8 bases. The junction had 4 bases not matched to a gene; V was cut back by 6 bases and J by 5 bases. The germline V gene encodes CDR1 WNHNN and CDR2 SYGVQD (reference sequence). The CDR3 has 13 residues. The CDR3 here is CASRGQVLDTQYF. DNA for the CDR3: TGCGCCAGCAGGGGACAGGTCTTAGATACGCAGTATTTT.

This chain links TRBV19 with TRBJ2-1; 8 bases fit TRBD2. CDR3 length equals 16 residues. J lost 8 bases, V lost 5 bases, and 14 bases had no gene match. Germline V gene lookup returns CDR1 LNHDA and CDR2 SQIVND (reference sequence). The CDR3 DNA reads TGTGCCAGTAGTCTAGGGCGCGGGAGGCCGTGGGATGAGCAGTTCTTC. It is translated as CASSLGRGRPWDEQFF.

This chain connects TRBV19 to TRBJ1-1, with TRBD1 as a possible D gene (6 bases). V dropped 5 bases and J dropped 2 bases, with 15 bases sitting between them. Germline values: CDR1 LNHDA, CDR2 SQIVND (reference sequence). CDR3 length: 15 amino acids. The CDR3 region has the DNA TGTGCCAGTAGTGCAGACAGGAGAGGTAACACTGAAGCTTTCTTT. Protein: CASSADRRGNTEAFF.

This clone was seen a few times. The chain carries TRBV19 and TRBJ2-3; 9 positions match TRBD2. In germline, CDR1 is LNHDA, CDR2 SQIVND (reference sequence). V lost 7 bases, J lost 1 base, and 6 bases stayed unmatched. This CDR3 is 15 amino acids long. The CDR3 region is CASNSGGLGTDTQYF. The CDR3 region has the DNA TGTGCCAGTAACAGCGGGGGGTTGGGCACAGATACGCAGTATTTT.

This clone has a handful of counts. The chain uses TRBV7-9 and TRBJ1-1; D unclear. Trimming removed 2 bases at V and 1 base at J, with 11 bases between. This CDR3 contains 15 residues. Germline lookup yields CDR1 SEHNR and CDR2 FQNEAQ (reference sequence). The CDR3 nucleotides are TGTGCCAGCAGCTTAAGTTTCCAGGCGAACACTGAAGCTTTCTTT. It specifies CASSLSFQANTEAFF. The full variable domain, rest sourced from reference TRBV7-9 and TRBJ1-1, is DTGVSQNPRHKITKRGQNVTFRCDPISEHNRLYWYRQTLGQGPEFLTYFQNEAQLEKSRLLSDRFSAERPKGSFSTLEIQRTEQGDSAMYLCASSLSFQANTEAFFGQGTRLTVV.

This clone turned up a few times. The chain links TRBV7-7 to TRBJ2-1; D not resolved. The germline CDR1 and CDR2 sequences are SSHAT and FNYEAQ (reference sequence). Trimming stripped 2 bases from V and 4 bases from J, with 9 bases between. CDR3 length: 14 amino acids. The CDR3 nucleotides read TGTGCCAGCAGCTTATCTAGTGGATACAATGAGCAGTTCTTC. Its translation is CASSLSSGYNEQFF.

The CDR3 DNA sequence: TGTGCCGCGGGGCAGGGGGGAGAAGCTTTCTTT. Translating it yields CAAGQGGEAFF. V is TRBV30 and J is TRBJ1-1; the match to TRBD1 covers 7 bases. This CDR3 comprises 11 residues. Germline CDR1 and CDR2: GTSNPN and SVGIG (reference sequence). With 8 bases clipped from V and 8 bases from J, the junction kept 8 bases outside the gene matches.

This clone was seen a handful of times. V is TRBV5-6 and J is TRBJ1-1; D remains unclear. Germline V CDR1 and CDR2: SGHDT, YYEEEE. V was trimmed by 2 bases and J by 11 bases, leaving 19 bases between them. This CDR3 region has 14 residues. This CDR3 is CASSFYGREVTAFF. The CDR3 DNA is TGTGCCAGCAGCTTCTATGGGAGGGAGGTTACGGCTTTCTTT.

CDR3 in DNA: TGTGCCAGCAGGCTGACAGGGGACGGTCAGCCCCAGCATTTT. Its protein product is CASRLTGDGQPQHF. The chain has TRBV6-6 and TRBJ1-5; 8 bases are shared with TRBD1. Germline V CDR1 and CDR2: MNHNY, SVGAGI (reference sequence). Unmatched junction bases numbered 7, after V lost 6 bases and J lost 6 bases. This CDR3 region has 14 residues.

This clone was recorded a few times. This chain joins TRBV6-5 and TRBJ1-5, with 8 bases matching TRBD1. Germline V gene sequence: CDR1 MNHEY, CDR2 SVGAGI. Trimming removed 6 bases from V and 5 bases from J; junction bases left unmatched: 6. CDR3 length equals 14 residues. CDR3 nucleotides: TGTGCCAGCAGGGCAGGGGGCGCTGATCAGCCCCAGCATTTT. Its protein is CASRAGGADQPQHF.

The rearrangement uses TRBV25-1 and TRBJ2-2, with TRBD2 matching 7 bases. Germline lookup yields CDR1 MGHDK and CDR2 SYGVNS. V gave up 2 bases and J gave up 5 bases; unmatched junction bases: 8. The CDR3 extends over 16 amino acids. CDR3 loop: CASSEIWRGLTGELFF. In DNA form, the CDR3 reads TGTGCCAGCAGTGAAATTTGGCGGGGGTTAACCGGGGAGCTGTTTTTT.

The chain employs TRBV27 and TRBJ2-7; 8 nucleotides align to TRBD2. The germline gives CDR1 MNHEY, CDR2 SMNVEV (reference sequence). The CDR3 totals 16 residues. After removal of 2 bases from V and 2 bases from J, the junction contained 8 bases not matched to a gene. In nucleotides, the CDR3 is TGTGCCAGCAGTTTACGAGGTTTTAGCGGGGCCTACGAGCAGTACTTC. This translates into CASSLRGFSGAYEQYF.

This clone appeared a single time. J is TRBJ2-1 and V is TRBV4-2, with TRBD2 identical over 9 bases. Germline lookup yields CDR1 LGHNA and CDR2 YNFKEQ. The CDR3 totals 16 residues. With V trimmed by 4 bases and J by 7 bases, 11 bases remained unmatched. The CDR3 protein is CASSRDGGGAGNEQFF. DNA of the CDR3: TGTGCCAGCAGCCGAGACGGCGGGGGGGCAGGGAATGAGCAGTTCTTC.

This chain links TRBV30 with TRBJ2-2, with a tentative D call TRBD1 (6 bases). Germline V lookup: CDR1 GTSNPN, CDR2 SVGIG (reference sequence). The V gene lost 5 bases and the J gene lost 7 bases, with 14 bases spanning the gap. The CDR3 spans 13 residues. The CDR3 protein is CAWVTGSGGELFF. CDR3 sequence (DNA): TGTGCCTGGGTTACAGGGTCAGGCGGGGAGCTGTTTTTT.

This clone has only a few counts. The chain recombines TRBV11-2 with TRBJ1-1; maybe TRBD1 (6 bases). Between the trimmed V and J ends, which lost 0 bases and 5 bases, there was a span of 28 bases. CDR1 is SGHAT, CDR2 FQNNGV, per germline. The CDR3 has 20 amino acids. The DNA for the CDR3 is TGTGCCAGCAGCTTAGAAGGGTCGGGTGTGATGGGGGCCACAGATACTGAAGCTTTCTTT. The encoded protein is CASSLEGSGVMGATDTEAFF.

The J gene is TRBJ1-5, the V gene TRBV28; 8 nucleotides align to TRBD1. The germline V gene has CDR1 MDHEN and CDR2 SYDVKM. The CDR3 is made up of 16 amino acids. The J segment lost 1 base and the V segment lost 5 bases, leaving 7 bases of the junction unmatched. The CDR3 spells CASSELGQASNQPQHF. CDR3 bases: TGTGCCAGCAGTGAGCTGGGACAGGCCAGCAATCAGCCCCAGCATTTT.

The genes are TRBV13 and TRBJ2-3; the match to TRBD1 covers 8 bases. V shed 2 bases, J shed 0 bases, and the junction held 16 bases outside the gene matches. CDR1 and CDR2 from the germline V gene are PRHDT and FYEKMQ (reference sequence). The length of the CDR3 is 20 residues. This chain's CDR3 is CASSLSYRRHQGASTDTQYF. The CDR3 DNA follows: TGTGCCAGCAGCTTATCCTACAGGAGACATCAGGGGGCTAGCACAGATACGCAGTATTTT.

The chain uses TRBV5-1 and TRBJ2-2; possibly TRBD1 for D (6 bases). Germline loops: CDR1 SGHRS, CDR2 YFSETQ. Trimming took 0 bases from V and 7 from J, leaving 16 bases between them. The CDR3 is 16 residues long. The chain's CDR3 is CASSLEFGWGRGELFF. In nucleotides, the CDR3 is TGCGCCAGCAGCTTGGAGTTCGGATGGGGGCGCGGGGAGCTGTTTTTT.

This rearrangement joins TRBV5-6 to TRBJ2-7; 11 bases agree with TRBD2. Per germline, CDR1 SGHDT and CDR2 YYEEEE. The V and J ends lost 4 bases and 3 bases, in that order; junction bases with no gene match: 12. The length of the CDR3 is 17 residues. CDR3 protein: CASSTRPTSGSFYEQYF. For the CDR3, the DNA is TGTGCCAGCAGCACTCGGCCCACTAGCGGGAGTTTCTACGAGCAGTACTTC.